These 32 T cell receptor beta chains were sequenced from one sample in a study of CD8+ T cells in alopecia areata. Extraction and reverse transcription of RNA yielded cDNA as the sequencing template. Method: immunoSEQ multiplex PCR; TCRdb's copy keeps in-frame clones and lacks some. The repertoire holds 150,000 to 250,000 clones, with 50% to 60% as singletons. Specified treatment: oral pan-JAK inhibitor, 5-10 mg twice daily. The specimen comprised CD4+ T cells sorted from blood, sampled at week 4, from a patient treated with tofacitinib. These receptors came from a human donor with alopecia areata.

V gene TRBV5-1 combines with J gene TRBJ2-5, with unresolved D. V was pared by 2 bases and J by 5 bases, with 10 bases between. The CDR3 is 13 residues long. Looked up from germline, CDR1 is SGHRS and CDR2 is YFSETQ. CDR3 in DNA: TGCGCCAGCAGCTTCGGCCTAGGGGAGACCCAGTACTTC. Amino acids: CASSFGLGETQYF.

The chain is built from TRBV7-2 and TRBJ2-5, with unresolved D. Germline CDR1 reads SGHTA; CDR2 reads FQGNSA. V lost 1 base to trimming and J lost 0 bases, with 6 bases between them. The CDR3 spans 14 residues. CDR3 coding DNA: TGTGCCAGCAGCTTAGGACTCTACCAAGAGACCCAGTACTTC. Its translation: CASSLGLYQETQYF.

J is TRBJ2-3 and V is TRBV11-2; 8 bases align to TRBD1. V lost 5 bases to trimming and J lost 4 bases; unmatched junction nucleotides: 5. The CDR3 runs to 14 residues. Germline assignment: CDR1 SGHAT and CDR2 FQNNGV. This chain's CDR3 is CASSHGQGADTQYF. CDR3 DNA sequence: TGTGCCAGCAGCCACGGACAGGGCGCAGATACGCAGTATTTT.

The rearrangement links TRBV19 to TRBJ1-2; TRBD1 is a possible D gene (6 bases). There are 13 residues in the CDR3. Trimming took 6 bases from V and 3 from J, leaving 11 bases between them. Per the germline V gene, CDR1 is LNHDA and CDR2 is SQIVND (reference sequence). The CDR3 region is CASSPDSYYGYTF. CDR3 DNA sequence: TGTGCCAGTAGCCCGGACAGTTACTATGGCTACACCTTC.

This rearrangement joins TRBV5-1 to TRBJ2-5; the D is unclear. With 1 base removed from V and 4 bases from J, the gap between germline ends came to 5 bases. The CDR3 loop spans 12 amino acids. CDR1 is SGHRS, CDR2 YFSETQ, per germline. The CDR3 reads CASSLSGETQYF. CDR3 nucleotides: TGCGCCAGCAGCTTGTCGGGAGAGACCCAGTACTTC. Full variable domain (rest looked up from reference TRBV5-1 and TRBJ2-5): KAGVTQTPRYLIKTRGQQVTLSCSPISGHRSVSWYQQTPGQGLQFLFEYFSETQRNKGNFPGRFSGRQFSNSRSEMNVSTLELGDSALYLCASSLSGETQYFGPGTRLLVL.

There are a few counts of this clone. The V and J genes are TRBV29-1 and TRBJ1-2; possibly TRBD1 for D (6 bases). The CDR3 length is 12 residues. Germline lookup yields CDR1 SQVTM and CDR2 ANQGSEA. Trimming left V 7 bases short and J 8 bases short, with 17 bases between. The CDR3 nucleotides read TGCAGCGGGAAACAGGGTTCGGGGGGCTACACCTTC. The encoded protein is CSGKQGSGGYTF.

The J gene is TRBJ2-7, the V gene TRBV29-1, with D perhaps matching TRBD1 (5 bases). The CDR3 contains 11 residues. V was pared by 4 bases and J by 2 bases, with 6 bases between. The germline CDR1 and CDR2 sequences are SQVTM and ANQGSEA. CDR3 coding DNA: TGCAGCGTTGCGGACACCTACGAGCAGTACTTC. Translated: CSVADTYEQYF.

The chain combines TRBV2 with TRBJ1-2; D is unresolved. V was shortened by 6 bases and J by 4 bases, with 9 bases between the two germline ends. Germline V CDR1 and CDR2: SNHLY, FYNNEI. CDR3 length equals 12 residues. The CDR3 protein is CASRAGFYGYTF. CDR3 bases: TGTGCCAGCAGGGCAGGTTTCTATGGCTACACCTTC.

The chain is built from TRBV30 and TRBJ1-5; 7 nucleotides match TRBD1. Germline-derived CDR1 and CDR2 are GTSNPN and SVGIG (reference sequence). The CDR3 is 15 residues long. Trimming cost V 0 bases and J 4 bases; bases outside gene matches: 6. The CDR3 bases are TGTGCCTGGAGTGTAGGGGACAGCGAGAATCAGCCCCAGCATTTT. Translation: CAWSVGDSENQPQHF.

The gene calls are TRBV19 and TRBJ2-4, with 7 bases identical to TRBD1. Germline CDR1 is LNHDA and CDR2 is SQIVND (reference sequence). V gave up 4 bases and J gave up 6 bases; unmatched junction bases: 3. CDR3 length: 13 amino acids. The CDR3 protein is CASSNRGGNIQYF. DNA of the CDR3: TGTGCCAGTAGTAACAGGGGCGGAAACATTCAGTACTTC. Combining the CDR3 with reference TRBV19 and TRBJ2-4 gives the whole variable domain DGGITQSPKYLFRKEGQNVTLSCEQNLNHDAMYWYRQDPGQGLRLIYYSQIVNDFQKGDIAEGYSVSREKKESFPLTVTSAQKNPTAFYLCASSNRGGNIQYFGAGTRLSVL.

V usage is TRBV25-1 and J usage is TRBJ2-3; D gene unclear. The CDR3 has 13 amino acids. Germline-derived CDR1 and CDR2 are MGHDK and SYGVNS. The V gene lost 6 bases and the J gene lost 0 bases, with 7 bases spanning the gap. The CDR3 DNA is TGTGCCAGCAGAGAGACTAGCACAGATACGCAGTATTTT. Encoded protein: CASRETSTDTQYF.

The chain joins TRBV10-3 to TRBJ2-1; D gene unclear. The V gene's germline CDR1 is ENHRY and CDR2 SYGVKD. V was trimmed by 7 bases and J by 6 bases, leaving 16 bases between them. The CDR3 extends over 14 amino acids. The DNA of the CDR3 is TGTGCCATCAAGGATGCGATTAGTGGCAATGAGCAGTTCTTC. This encodes CAIKDAISGNEQFF.

This clone was picked up a small number of times. The gene calls are TRBV30 and TRBJ2-7, with TRBD1 identical over 9 bases. The CDR3 extends over 15 amino acids. The ends lost 1 base at V and 4 bases at J; junction bases unmatched: 8. CDR1 GTSNPN and CDR2 SVGIG come from the germline V gene (reference sequence). For the CDR3, the DNA is TGTGCCTGGAGTGGATTCTCCGGGACAGGGTACGAGCAGTACTTC. Translation gives CAWSGFSGTGYEQYF. Full variable domain (missing parts from reference TRBV30 and TRBJ2-7): SQTIHQWPATLVQPVGSPLSLECTVEGTSNPNLYWYRQAAGRGLQLLFYSVGIGQISSEVPQNLSASRPQDRQFILSSKKLLLSDSGFYLCAWSGFSGTGYEQYFGPGTRLTVT.

The genes are TRBV7-8 and TRBJ1-1, with D maybe TRBD1 (6 bases). V was clipped by 0 bases and J by 1 base, with 15 bases between them. There are 17 residues in the CDR3. Germline-derived CDR1 and CDR2 are SGHVS and FQNEAQ. In DNA form, the CDR3 reads TGTGCCAGCAGCTTAGCAGGTTATGACAGGCCGAACACTGAAGCTTTCTTT. Amino acid sequence: CASSLAGYDRPNTEAFF.

This clone was counted between two and nine times. The chain employs TRBV19 and TRBJ2-4, with D possibly being TRBD2 (6 bases). This CDR3 region has 14 residues. V lost 3 bases and J lost 2, with 8 bases in between. CDR1 LNHDA and CDR2 SQIVND come from the germline V gene (reference sequence). The CDR3 reads CASSIRESKNIQYF. The DNA of the CDR3 is TGTGCCAGTAGTATTCGGGAGTCCAAAAACATTCAGTACTTC.

Remarks on this clone: Other DNA sequences from this sample encode an identical CDR3 as well. This chain connects TRBV30 to TRBJ2-5; the D is unclear. V lost 0 bases and J lost 4, with 0 bases in between. The CDR3 length is 10 residues. Germline values: CDR1 GTSNPN, CDR2 SVGIG (reference sequence). The CDR3 loop is CAWSVETQYF. DNA of the CDR3: TGTGCCTGGAGTGTAGAGACCCAGTACTTC.

The chain uses TRBV30 and TRBJ1-1; no firm D call. CDR3 length equals 13 residues. Germline V gene sequence: CDR1 GTSNPN, CDR2 SVGIG (reference sequence). The germline V and J ends were trimmed by 1 base and 6 bases, with 12 bases remaining between them. CDR3 residues: CAWSALGRAEAFF. Here the CDR3 DNA reads TGTGCCTGGAGTGCACTCGGGCGAGCTGAAGCTTTCTTT.

The V and J genes are TRBV9 and TRBJ2-3; 9 bases agree with TRBD1. V lost 4 bases and J lost 1; bases outside the gene matches: 13. The CDR3 is 18 amino acids. Germline values: CDR1 SGDLS, CDR2 YYNGEE. DNA of the CDR3: TGTGCCAGCAGCCCTAGACCCAGGGGACAGGGCGGCACAGATACGCAGTATTTT. Translated, it gives CASSPRPRGQGGTDTQYF.

The CDR3 is CASSARGTSGGGSTGELFF. The CDR3 DNA sequence: TGTGCCAGCAGTGCCCGCGGGACTAGCGGGGGGGGGAGCACCGGGGAGCTGTTTTTT. This chain uses TRBV6-1 with TRBJ2-2, with 16 bases aligning to TRBD2. Losses at the gene ends were 4 bases for V and 4 bases for J; bases not matched to a gene: 9. The CDR3 runs to 19 residues. Germline CDR1 MNHNS, CDR2 SASEGT.

This sequence joins TRBV7-2 and TRBJ1-6, with TRBD1 as a possible D gene (5 bases). CDR3 length equals 14 residues. Germline CDR1 SGHTA, CDR2 FQGNSA. V was clipped by 3 bases and J by 5 bases, with 8 bases between them. The CDR3 bases are TGTGCCAGCAGCTTTGGGACTGATAATTCACCCCTCCACTTT. Encoded protein: CASSFGTDNSPLHF. Filled out from reference TRBV7-2 and TRBJ1-6, the complete variable domain reads GAGVSQSPSNKVTEKGKDVELRCDPISGHTALYWYRQSLGQGLEFLIYFQGNSAPDKSGLPSDRFSAERTGGSVSTLTIQRTQQEDSAVYLCASSFGTDNSPLHFGNGTRLTVT.

This clone was observed a handful of times. The chain joins TRBV28 to TRBJ1-5, with TRBD1 identical over 7 bases. Looked up from germline, CDR1 is MDHEN and CDR2 is SYDVKM. This CDR3 has 14 amino acids. V lost 5 bases and J lost 3; bases outside the gene matches: 4. The CDR3 loop reads CASSPGGINQPQHF. The CDR3 nucleotides are TGTGCCAGCAGTCCAGGGGGGATCAATCAGCCCCAGCATTTT.

The chain employs TRBV29-1 and TRBJ2-5; D may be TRBD2 (6 bases). V was cut by 4 bases and J by 1 base, with 7 bases left in between. The CDR3 covers 12 residues. Germline values: CDR1 SQVTM, CDR2 ANQGSEA. CDR3 DNA: TGCAGCGTTGCCGGGGGCCAAGAGACCCAGTACTTC. This translates into CSVAGGQETQYF.

The CDR3 DNA is TGTGCCAGCAGCTTGGCCGGGGTCCCCACAGATACGCAGTATTTT. Translating gives CASSLAGVPTDTQYF. V and J are TRBV5-6 and TRBJ2-3, with a weak D call TRBD2 (5 bases). The CDR3 spans 15 residues. Germline CDR1 reads SGHDT; CDR2 reads YYEEEE. V lost 0 bases to trimming and J lost 2 bases, with 10 bases between them.

The V gene is TRBV7-9, the J gene TRBJ1-2; 7 bases map to TRBD1. CDR3 length equals 14 residues. Looked up from germline, CDR1 is SEHNR and CDR2 is FQNEAQ (reference sequence). Trimming at V came to 5 bases and at J to 4 bases, leaving 7 bases not matched to a gene. CDR3 loop: CASSAVTGPYGYTF. The CDR3 nucleotides are TGTGCCAGCAGCGCCGTGACAGGGCCCTATGGCTACACCTTC.

This clone came up once. The rearrangement links TRBV4-2 to TRBJ2-6; D remains unclear. This CDR3 is built from 15 residues. CDR1 is LGHNA and CDR2 is YNFKEQ in the germline V gene. Trimming pared 4 bases from V and 0 bases from J, leaving 7 bases between. CDR3 in amino acids: CASSPLASGANVLTF. CDR3 DNA sequence: TGTGCCAGCAGCCCCTTGGCCTCTGGGGCCAACGTCCTGACTTTC.

Only a few counts were recorded for this clone. J is TRBJ2-2 and V is TRBV27; 13 bases line up with TRBD2. V trimming: 6 bases; J trimming: 0 bases; junction bases outside the gene matches: 7. CDR1 and CDR2 from the germline V gene are MNHEY and SMNVEV (reference sequence). There are 18 residues in the CDR3. This CDR3 reads CASRGLAGSSSNTGELFF. The CDR3 DNA is TGTGCCAGCAGGGGACTAGCGGGGTCCTCATCGAACACCGGGGAGCTGTTTTTT.

V gene TRBV30 combines with J gene TRBJ1-4, with D perhaps matching TRBD1 (5 bases). This CDR3 is built from 12 residues. Germline V gives CDR1 GTSNPN, CDR2 SVGIG (reference sequence). V was pared by 4 bases and J by 6 bases, with 9 bases between. CDR3 sequence reads: CAWKGDDEKLFF. The CDR3 DNA sequence: TGTGCCTGGAAAGGGGATGATGAAAAACTGTTTTTT.

V usage is TRBV6-6 and J usage is TRBJ1-6; the D gene is possibly TRBD1 (5 bases). V was pared by 5 bases and J by 5 bases, with 13 bases between. Per germline, CDR1 MNHNY and CDR2 SVGAGI (reference sequence). This CDR3 comprises 15 residues. DNA of the CDR3: TGTGCCAGCAGTGATCGGGGACGGAATAATTCACCCCTCCACTTT. This gives the protein CASSDRGRNNSPLHF.

This chain links TRBV11-2 with TRBJ1-3; D ambiguous. The V gene's germline CDR1 is SGHAT and CDR2 FQNNGV. The CDR3 totals 13 residues. Between the trimmed V and J ends, which lost 5 bases and 3 bases, there was a span of 8 bases. CDR3 residues: CASSQQLGNTIYF. CDR3 DNA: TGTGCCAGCAGCCAACAACTTGGAAACACCATATATTTT. Full variable domain (outside the CDR3, taken from reference TRBV11-2 and TRBJ1-3): EAGVAQSPRYKIIEKRQSVAFWCNPISGHATLYWYQQILGQGPKLLIQFQNNGVVDDSQLPKDRFSAERLKGVDSTLKIQPAKLEDSAVYLCASSQQLGNTIYFGEGSWLTVV.

This chain uses TRBV7-2 with TRBJ2-7, with D possibly TRBD2 on 5 matching bases. The CDR3 loop spans 17 amino acids. Germline V gene data show CDR1 as SGHTA and CDR2 as FQGNSA. Between the trimmed V and J ends, which lost 5 bases and 0 bases, there was a span of 20 bases. The DNA for the CDR3 is TGTGCCAGCAGCCTAGGAGGTTTTAGCCCACGCTCCTACGAGCAGTACTTC. Protein: CASSLGGFSPRSYEQYF. The whole variable domain, filled in from reference TRBV7-2 and TRBJ2-7, reads GAGVSQSPSNKVTEKGKDVELRCDPISGHTALYWYRQSLGQGLEFLIYFQGNSAPDKSGLPSDRFSAERTGGSVSTLTIQRTQQEDSAVYLCASSLGGFSPRSYEQYFGPGTRLTVT.

This clone has only a few counts. The V call is TRBV5-1, the J call TRBJ2-7, with no clear D. Germline CDR1 reads SGHRS; CDR2 reads YFSETQ. V lost 3 bases and J lost 1, with 2 bases in between. CDR3 size: 11 residues. The CDR3 DNA follows: TGCGCCAGCAGCTCGTCCTACGAGCAGTACTTC. It codes for CASSSSYEQYF.

J is TRBJ2-6 and V is TRBV30; tentatively, D is TRBD2 (5 bases). The CDR3 has 15 amino acids. CDR1 GTSNPN and CDR2 SVGIG come from the germline V gene (reference sequence). Trimming stripped 0 bases from V and 0 bases from J, with 6 bases between. The CDR3 DNA reads as TGTGCCTGGAGTGTGGGAGTCTCTGGGGCCAACGTCCTGACTTTC. Protein: CAWSVGVSGANVLTF.